This TCR beta chain was profiled in a study of shared clonotypes between healthy human individuals. Method: immunoSEQ multiplex PCR; TCRdb's copy keeps in-frame clones and lacks some. Of around 940,000 clones listed, about three quarters were seen once; the top ten hold over 1.3%. Looked up from germline, CDR1 is SGHAT and CDR2 is FQNNGV. The CDR3 has 15 amino acids. V lost 5 bases and J lost 6; bases outside the gene matches: 9. Free of recent acute infections or vaccinations, the donors were healthy HIV-negative adults. The receptor comes from a man aged 18 to 35 in good health. Sequencing was carried out using memory CD4+ T cells sorted from blood. The subset is: CD45RA-negative fraction. The chain recombines TRBV11-2 with TRBJ2-1; 8 nucleotides align to TRBD2. In nucleotides, the CDR3 is TGTGCCAGCAGCCCCAGCGGGAGTACCCCCAATGAGCAGTTCTTC. It specifies CASSPSGSTPNEQFF.